This is a list of T cell receptor beta chains from one sample in a study of PD-1 blockade in classical Hodgkin lymphoma. Assay: immunoSEQ multiplex PCR; the TCRdb copy retains only in-frame clones and omits some. This sample has tens of thousands of clones, with around 75% found just once. Sample: peripheral blood mononuclear cells (PBMCs), taken before the second cycle of nivolumab. These receptors all stem from a human donor with classical Hodgkin lymphoma. The CDR3 runs from the conserved cysteine through the conserved F or W. The D gene is left open where the match is weak. Expanded clones get a size class; other rows say once, few or many, or leave the size out.

J,size,V,D,DNA,CDR3
TRBJ2-1,once,TRBV5-1,TRBD2,TGCGCCAGCAGACTAGCGGGAGGGCCCTACAATGAGCAGTTCTTC,CASRLAGGPYNEQFF
TRBJ1-3,.,TRBV14,.,TGTGCCAGCAGCCAAGGTCAGGGGCCTGGAAACACCATATATTTT,CASSQGQGPGNTIYF
TRBJ1-4,.,TRBV15,.,TGTGCCACCAGCAGGGGACGGACTAATGAAAAACTGTTTTTT,CATSRGRTNEKLFF
TRBJ1-1,.,TRBV14,.,TGTGCCAGCAGCAAGGCTCAGGGGAGCACTGAAGCTTTCTTT,CASSKAQGSTEAFF
TRBJ2-3,.,TRBV28,.,TGTGCCAGCAGTTCCGCACTAGTCACAGATACGCAGTATTTT,CASSSALVTDTQYF
TRBJ2-1,.,TRBV5-8,.,TGTGCCAGCAGCTTGTTTCTAGCGCCGTACAATGAGCAGTTCTTC,CASSLFLAPYNEQFF
TRBJ2-7,.,TRBV10-3,.,TGTGCCATCAGTGAATCAGGACCACCGGCTACTTACTACGAGCAGTACTTC,CAISESGPPATYYEQYF
TRBJ1-1,medium-sized,TRBV10-1,.,TGCGCCAGCAGTGACCCAGGGAGAACTGAAGCTTTCTTT,CASSDPGRTEAFF
TRBJ2-7,.,TRBV30,.,TGTGCCTGGAGTGCAACGGGGAGATACGAGCAGTACTTC,CAWSATGRYEQYF
TRBJ2-5,.,TRBV5-1,.,TGCGCCAGCAGCTCACAGGGTGGCGAGACCCAGTACTTC,CASSSQGGETQYF
TRBJ1-5,.,TRBV4-1,TRBD1,TGCGCCAGCAGCCAATTATTGACAGGGGCCAATCAGCCCCAGCATTTT,CASSQLLTGANQPQHF
TRBJ1-1,few,TRBV30,.,TGTGCCTGGAGTTTGGAAGTGACAAACACTGAAGCTTTCTTT,CAWSLEVTNTEAFF
TRBJ2-5,.,TRBV28,TRBD2,TGTGCCAGCAGTCCCATGTCCCATAGCGGGGCCTACTTC,CASSPMSHSGAYF
TRBJ2-7,.,TRBV7-9,.,TGTGCCAGCAGCTTAGGGCTCGGCCAGGGCTTCGAGCAGTACTTC,CASSLGLGQGFEQYF
TRBJ2-7,few,TRBV7-3,.,TGTGCCAGCAGCTTAACGGCGGCGGGGACACCAAGATACGAGCAGTACTTC,CASSLTAAGTPRYEQYF
TRBJ2-5,.,TRBV5-5,TRBD2,TGTGCCAGCAGCCGGACTAGCGGGAGGGAAGAGACCCAGTACTTC,CASSRTSGREETQYF